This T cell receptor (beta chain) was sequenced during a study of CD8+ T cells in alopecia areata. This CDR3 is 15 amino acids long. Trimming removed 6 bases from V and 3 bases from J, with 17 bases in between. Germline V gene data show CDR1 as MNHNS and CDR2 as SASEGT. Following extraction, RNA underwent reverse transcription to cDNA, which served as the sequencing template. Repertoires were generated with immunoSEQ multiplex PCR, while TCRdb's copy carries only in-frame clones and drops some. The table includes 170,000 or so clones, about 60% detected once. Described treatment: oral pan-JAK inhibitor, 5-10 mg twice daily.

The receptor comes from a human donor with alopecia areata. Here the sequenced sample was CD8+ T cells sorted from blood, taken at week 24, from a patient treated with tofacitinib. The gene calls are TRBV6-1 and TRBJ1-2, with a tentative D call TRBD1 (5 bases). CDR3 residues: CASSKTVQVDYGYTF. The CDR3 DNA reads TGTGCCAGCAGCAAGACAGTTCAGGTCGACTATGGCTACACCTTC.